Listed below are T cell receptor beta chains from one sample, sequenced in a study of PD-1 blockade in mismatch repair-deficient tumors. Some clones are missing from TCRdb's copy, which holds only in-frame ones; the method was immunoSEQ multiplex PCR. The sample gives 75,000 to 80,000 clones, 65% to 85% of which show up once; 5% to 7% is in the top ten. The source was peripheral blood, collected 44 weeks after starting pembrolizumab. These receptors all stem from an adult with mismatch repair-deficient cancer. CDR3s leave out the opening cysteine and the closing phenylalanine or tryptophan. D genes are given only for firm matches. The listing skips clone size in some rows; elsewhere it reads once, few, many or a size class.

TRBV11-3	TRBD1	.	TRBJ2-2	ASSRTGVLAGELF
TRBV30	.	.	TRBJ2-1	AWSAPVKGNEQF
TRBV6-6	TRBD1	.	TRBJ1-2	ASSYSGQGNYGYT
TRBV7-9	TRBD2	.	TRBJ2-1	ASSSSGASYNEQF
TRBV7-9	.	.	TRBJ1-5	ASSLAGRSNQPQH
TRBV5-1	TRBD1	.	TRBJ2-7	ASSKPTGESYEQY
TRBV18	TRBD2	.	TRBJ2-3	ASSETSGISTDTQY
TRBV25-1	TRBD1	few	TRBJ2-2	ASSARQGNTGELF
TRBV11-2	TRBD1	few	TRBJ1-1	ASNDRGMNTEAF
TRBV7-6	.	.	TRBJ2-5	ASSTRQETQY
TRBV10-3	.	few	TRBJ2-7	AISEEGEYYEQY
TRBV7-2	.	.	TRBJ2-5	ASRLGETQY
TRBV27	TRBD2	.	TRBJ2-1	ASSQTSGPFRGNEQF
TRBV6-1	TRBD1	medium-sized	TRBJ1-1	ASSFWDRPNTEAF
TRBV13	.	.	TRBJ1-1	ASSPTPGNEAF
TRBV18	TRBD2	.	TRBJ2-1	ASSPPAGGHNNEQF
TRBV19	TRBD2	.	TRBJ2-5	ASSTIAGIQETQY
TRBV25-1	.	few	TRBJ1-2	ASKGSGYT
TRBV5-1	TRBD2	once	TRBJ2-5	ASSWGLAGGEETQY
TRBV5-8	.	.	TRBJ1-1	ASRLQPNTEAF
TRBV5-8	TRBD1	.	TRBJ1-5	ASSLSRDSYSNQPQH
TRBV10-1	TRBD2	.	TRBJ2-7	ASSKFFYTGTILYEQY
TRBV18	TRBD2	.	TRBJ2-7	ASSPGLAGAPEQY
TRBV7-2	.	.	TRBJ2-7	ASSLTPGLSYEQY
TRBV7-8	.	.	TRBJ2-1	ASSLIVVSANNEQF
TRBV7-9	TRBD1	.	TRBJ1-1	ASSRGGSSEAF
TRBV7-3	.	.	TRBJ1-5	ASSIDVYSNQPQH
TRBV18	.	.	TRBJ2-5	ASSPGSQETQY
TRBV10-2	TRBD1	few	TRBJ1-2	ASSNAPGQGGYT
TRBV5-1	.	.	TRBJ1-2	ASSLYGRGRENYGYT
TRBV4-2	.	.	TRBJ2-6	ASSQTPSVLGANVLT
TRBV4-3	.	.	TRBJ2-3	ASSQDLDVSTDTQY
TRBV4-1	TRBD2	.	TRBJ2-1	ASSQLAGSSYNEQF
TRBV6-5	.	.	TRBJ1-2	ASRDSPYGYT
TRBV7-2	.	few	TRBJ1-2	ASSLTSAEGYT
TRBV7-9	TRBD1	once	TRBJ1-6	ASSLGTGGKNSPLH
TRBV7-9	.	once	TRBJ2-3	ASSLWGSTDTQY
TRBV11-3	TRBD2	.	TRBJ2-1	ASSLGLSTSVDNEQF
TRBV4-2	.	.	TRBJ2-3	ASSQDGLANTQY
TRBV4-1	TRBD1	.	TRBJ1-1	ASSQAQGVDYTEAF
TRBV27	.	.	TRBJ2-3	ASSSGVTQY
TRBV14	.	.	TRBJ2-5	ASSQTRDIARH
TRBV6-6	.	once	TRBJ2-3	ASSNTDTQY
TRBV7-2	.	.	TRBJ1-2	ASSLAPNYGYT
TRBV7-9	.	.	TRBJ2-7	ASSQLTGGQGYSYEQY
TRBV5-1	.	.	TRBJ2-5	ASSPREDAKTQY
TRBV10-3	.	.	TRBJ2-1	AISESGQSYNEQF
TRBV29-1	.	.	TRBJ1-4	PGRATNEKLF
TRBV18	TRBD2	.	TRBJ2-7	ASSPPTSGRGEQY
TRBV7-9	TRBD1	.	TRBJ2-5	ASSLGQTEETQY
TRBV5-1	TRBD1	.	TRBJ1-4	ASSTGTGRKLF
TRBV19	.	.	TRBJ1-2	ASSFGWSEGTYGYT
TRBV9	TRBD2	.	TRBJ2-5	ASSVGAAGLQETQY
TRBV28	TRBD1	.	TRBJ1-2	ARADRAGGYT
TRBV7-8	TRBD2	.	TRBJ2-3	ASSLITSGSTRDTQY